Below are 23 T cell receptor beta chains sequenced from a single sample in a study of cytomegalovirus exposure and HLA in healthy donors. Use of 60 Vbeta and 13 Jbeta primers characterized the PCR. Method: immunoSEQ multiplex PCR; TCRdb's copy keeps in-frame clones and lacks some. Seen here are about 130,000 clones, around 72% observed once, and the top ten hold less than 5%. Sequenced: PBMCs. The receptors were gathered from a young man in good health and CMV-seronegative.

V gene TRBV5-1 combines with J gene TRBJ2-7; perhaps TRBD2 as D (5 bases). The CDR3 contains 15 residues. Per the germline V gene, CDR1 is SGHRS and CDR2 is YFSETQ. The V end lost 6 bases, the J end lost 1 base, and 17 bases lay between the germline ends. CDR3 protein: CASKYSGSESYEQYF. CDR3 coding DNA: TGCGCCAGCAAGTATTCGGGGTCCGAATCCTACGAGCAGTACTTC.

The chain employs TRBV28 and TRBJ1-1; D is unclear. The V gene lost 8 bases and the J gene lost 6 bases, with 10 bases spanning the gap. Per the germline V gene, CDR1 is MDHEN and CDR2 is SYDVKM. CDR3 size: 11 residues. CDR3 region: CASLGFPEAFF. As DNA, the CDR3 is TGTGCCAGCCTCGGGTTTCCTGAAGCTTTCTTT.

This sequence joins TRBV27 and TRBJ2-7; a possible D gene is TRBD1 (6 bases). This CDR3 spans 17 amino acids. V was pared by 6 bases and J by 3 bases, with 24 bases between. CDR1 is MNHEY and CDR2 is SMNVEV in the germline V gene (reference sequence). CDR3 nucleotide sequence: TGTGCCAGCAGCTGGACCATCGGAGGACAGTGGGTCTACGAGCAGTACTTC. It yields the protein CASSWTIGGQWVYEQYF.

This chain uses TRBV28 with TRBJ1-1; perhaps TRBD1 as D (5 bases). V lost 8 bases and J 1 base, leaving 17 bases between the germline ends. The CDR3 is 15 residues long. The germline V gene encodes CDR1 MDHEN and CDR2 SYDVKM. The CDR3 is CASPDPTGGNTEAFF. CDR3 DNA: TGTGCCAGCCCCGATCCCACGGGGGGGAACACTGAAGCTTTCTTT.

The chain combines TRBV20-1 with TRBJ2-5; D is unclear. The CDR3 is made up of 11 amino acids. Per the germline V gene, CDR1 is DFQATT and CDR2 is SNEGSKA (reference sequence). V lost 0 bases, J lost 5 bases, and 4 bases lay in between. DNA for the CDR3: TGCAGTGCTAGAGATCGGGAGACCCAGTACTTC. This codes for CSARDRETQYF.

The chain is built from TRBV5-1 and TRBJ2-3; 7 positions agree with TRBD2. V lost 4 bases, J lost 1 base, and 15 bases stayed unmatched. Germline CDR1 reads SGHRS; CDR2 reads YFSETQ. This CDR3 is 18 amino acids long. This CDR3 reads CASSAGVASGSRTDTQYF. For the CDR3, the DNA is TGCGCCAGCAGCGCTGGGGTCGCTAGCGGATCCCGCACAGATACGCAGTATTTT.

As DNA, the CDR3 is TGTGCCAGCAGGTCCTATTCTAATGAAAAACTGTTTTTT. This gives the protein CASRSYSNEKLFF. J is TRBJ1-4 and V is TRBV2, with D uncertain. The CDR3 has 13 residues. Germline values: CDR1 SNHLY, CDR2 FYNNEI. The germline V and J ends were trimmed by 6 bases and 3 bases, with 8 bases remaining between them. The full variable domain, with the rest looked up from reference TRBV2 and TRBJ1-4, is EPEVTQTPSHQVTQMGQEVILRCVPISNHLYFYWYRQILGQKVEFLVSFYNNEISEKSEIFDDQFSVERPDGSNFTLKIRSTKLEDSAMYFCASRSYSNEKLFFGSGTQLSVL.

V gene TRBV5-4 combines with J gene TRBJ2-1; TRBD2 might be the D (6 bases). CDR1 and CDR2 (germline): SGHNT, YYREEE (reference sequence). This CDR3 region has 12 residues. Trimming left V 5 bases short and J 14 bases short, with 17 bases between. CDR3 DNA sequence: TGTGCCAGCAGGGGGGAAAAGCGCGGGGAGTTCTTC. Translation: CASRGEKRGEFF.

This chain joins TRBV7-9 and TRBJ2-3; D is unresolved. The V and J ends lost 1 base and 3 bases respectively, with 11 bases between them. This CDR3 is 15 amino acids long. The germline CDR1 and CDR2 sequences are SEHNR and FQNEAQ (reference sequence). This CDR3 reads CASSLGGQKTDTQYF. In DNA, the CDR3 is TGTGCCAGCAGCTTAGGCGGCCAGAAAACAGATACGCAGTATTTT. Based on the CDR3 plus reference TRBV7-9 and TRBJ2-3, the full variable domain is DTGVSQNPRHKITKRGQNVTFRCDPISEHNRLYWYRQTLGQGPEFLTYFQNEAQLEKSRLLSDRFSAERPKGSFSTLEIQRTEQGDSAMYLCASSLGGQKTDTQYFGPGTRLTVL.

The CDR3 DNA sequence: TGTGCCAGCAGCCAACCCCAGACAGGGGATTCACCCCTCCACTTT. Translation gives CASSQPQTGDSPLHF. The chain is built from TRBV28 and TRBJ1-6; TRBD1 agrees at 8 bases. Trimming cost V 6 bases and J 8 bases; bases outside gene matches: 9. Germline loops: CDR1 MDHEN, CDR2 SYDVKM. The length of the CDR3 is 15 residues.

This clone was seen a few times. The chain recombines TRBV6-6 with TRBJ2-6; maybe TRBD1 (5 bases). The length of the CDR3 is 15 residues. V was pared by 6 bases and J by 4 bases, with 13 bases between. Looked up from germline, CDR1 is MNHNY and CDR2 is SVGAGI (reference sequence). This CDR3 is CASSPKGSGANVLTF. The DNA of the CDR3 is TGTGCCAGCAGCCCGAAGGGGTCCGGGGCCAACGTCCTGACTTTC.

This clone appeared a few times. This chain connects TRBV15 to TRBJ2-3; the match to TRBD1 covers 9 bases. Losses at the gene ends were 2 bases for V and 1 base for J; bases not matched to a gene: 4. Germline V gene lookup returns CDR1 LNHNV and CDR2 YYDKDF (reference sequence). This CDR3 has 16 amino acids. As DNA, the CDR3 is TGTGCCACCAGCAGACTCGGACAGGGGCGCACAGATACGCAGTATTTT. It is translated as CATSRLGQGRTDTQYF.

The CDR3 region has the DNA TGCAGTGCCGATGAGCGACTTAGGGCTTTCTTT. Encoded protein: CSADERLRAFF. The rearrangement uses TRBV20-1 and TRBJ1-1; D not certain. This CDR3 is built from 11 residues. Germline V gene data show CDR1 as DFQATT and CDR2 as SNEGSKA (reference sequence). V shed 6 bases and J shed 11 bases, with 16 bases lying between them.

This chain links TRBV5-1 with TRBJ2-3, with D uncertain. This CDR3 region has 11 residues. V shed 2 bases and J shed 4 bases, with 2 bases lying between them. Germline-derived CDR1 and CDR2 are SGHRS and YFSETQ. The CDR3 DNA is TGCGCCAGCAGCTTCGCAGATACGCAGTATTTT. It yields the protein CASSFADTQYF.

This clone was seen only a few times. The chain carries TRBV5-1 and TRBJ1-1; D unresolved. The V and J ends lost 0 bases and 5 bases respectively, with 8 bases between them. CDR3 length: 13 residues. CDR1 SGHRS and CDR2 YFSETQ come from the germline V gene. The CDR3 nucleotides read TGCGCCAGCAGCTTGGATACATGGACTGAAGCTTTCTTT. Amino acids: CASSLDTWTEAFF.

This rearrangement joins TRBV2 to TRBJ2-5; the match to TRBD2 covers 10 bases. Per the germline V gene, CDR1 is SNHLY and CDR2 is FYNNEI. V lost 4 bases and J lost 4; bases outside the gene matches: 0. CDR3 size: 13 residues. In DNA, the CDR3 is TGTGCCAGCAGTGCTAGCGGGGGAGAGACCCAGTACTTC. It codes for CASSASGGETQYF.

The genes are TRBV7-3 and TRBJ2-7; 7 bases agree with TRBD1. V lost 5 bases and J lost 7; bases outside the gene matches: 14. This CDR3 is built from 15 residues. The germline V gene has CDR1 SGHTA and CDR2 FQGTGA. The CDR3 is CASSDRKGLQGEQYF. The CDR3 coding sequence is TGTGCCAGCAGCGACCGGAAGGGCTTACAGGGGGAGCAGTACTTC.

This chain joins TRBV25-1 and TRBJ2-7; 9 positions match TRBD1. The CDR3 spans 13 residues. Germline trimming cut 4 bases from V and 6 bases from J; bases unmatched to any gene: 4. Per the germline V gene, CDR1 is MGHDK and CDR2 is SYGVNS. CDR3 in DNA: TGTGCCAGCAGTGCGGGGACAGGGTCCGAGCAGTACTTC. It yields the protein CASSAGTGSEQYF.

The chain joins TRBV7-8 to TRBJ1-2; 7 nucleotides match TRBD1. The CDR3 spans 13 residues. Per the germline V gene, CDR1 is SGHVS and CDR2 is FQNEAQ. V shed 3 bases and J 5 bases; nucleotides not matched to a gene: 3. CDR3 amino acids: CASSFLQGYGYTF. The CDR3 DNA is TGTGCCAGCAGCTTTTTACAGGGGTATGGCTACACCTTC.

In its sample, this clone was seen a few times. This rearrangement joins TRBV4-1 to TRBJ1-6, with no clear D. CDR3 length: 13 residues. Germline CDR1 is MGHRA and CDR2 is YSYEKL. Trimming took 6 bases from V and 6 from J, leaving 9 bases between them. The CDR3: CASRGAVNSPLHF. The DNA of the CDR3 is TGCGCCAGCAGGGGAGCAGTTAATTCACCCCTCCACTTT.

This chain connects TRBV6-1 to TRBJ1-4; 8 bases are a match to TRBD1. The CDR3 is made up of 13 amino acids. Germline V CDR1 and CDR2: MNHNS, SASEGT. With 6 bases clipped from V and 7 bases from J, the junction kept 4 bases outside the gene matches. CDR3 sequence (DNA): TGTGCCAGCAGCTGGACAGGGTTTGAAAAACTGTTTTTT. Translated, it gives CASSWTGFEKLFF.

The chain links TRBV6-5 to TRBJ1-5, with TRBD1 identical over 7 bases. V lost 5 bases to trimming and J lost 0 bases; unmatched junction nucleotides: 4. CDR1 and CDR2 from the germline V gene are MNHEY and SVGAGI. The CDR3 loop spans 15 amino acids. The DNA for the CDR3 is TGTGCCAGCAGTCGACAGGGAAGTAGCAATCAGCCCCAGCATTTT. Translated: CASSRQGSSNQPQHF.

This CDR3 reads CASSLTRAGAETQYF. The CDR3 DNA reads TGTGCCAGCAGTTTAACTCGGGCAGGGGCTGAGACCCAGTACTTC. J is TRBJ2-5 and V is TRBV28, with D tentatively TRBD1 (6 bases). The V and J ends lost 2 bases and 5 bases respectively, with 15 bases between them. Germline V gives CDR1 MDHEN, CDR2 SYDVKM. The CDR3 loop spans 15 amino acids.